These T cell receptor beta chains were read from a single sample in a study of blood T cell repertoires in COVID-19. TCRdb's table, derived via immunoSEQ multiplex PCR, lists solely in-frame clones and lacks some. Of around 100,000 clones in the sample, less than 90% were seen once. The sample consisted of peripheral blood. The receptor source for this set is a man younger than 40 in a cohort sampled during active COVID-19. The CDR3 runs from the conserved cysteine through the conserved F or W. The D gene is left open where the match is weak. Clone sizes are given selectively: once, few, many, or a class where the clone is expanded.

TRBV6-5	TRBJ1-4	.	.	CASSYSIIPANEKLFF	TGTGCCAGCAGTTACTCGATTATCCCAGCTAATGAAAAACTGTTTTTT
TRBV7-2	TRBJ2-5	.	.	CASSLGGRQETQYF	TGTGCCAGCAGCTTAGGGGGGCGGCAAGAGACCCAGTACTTC
TRBV6-2/TRBV6-3	TRBJ2-5	.	.	CASSRGETQYF	TGTGCCAGCAGTCGGGGAGAGACCCAGTACTTC
TRBV7-2	TRBJ2-3	.	.	CASSTTGGTDTQYF	TGTGCCAGCAGCACAACAGGAGGCACAGATACGCAGTATTTT
TRBV19	TRBJ1-1	TRBD1	.	CASSAIDRAGNTEAFF	TGTGCCAGTAGTGCTATAGACAGGGCTGGGAACACTGAAGCTTTCTTT
TRBV5-6	TRBJ2-6	.	.	CASSFWGGTGANVLTF	TGTGCCAGCAGCTTCTGGGGAGGAACTGGGGCCAACGTCCTGACTTTC
TRBV10-3	TRBJ1-3	.	.	CAISEAGSGNTIYF	TGTGCCATCAGTGAAGCAGGCTCTGGAAACACCATATATTTT
TRBV28	TRBJ1-5	TRBD1	once	CASSLGTGSQPQHF	TGTGCCAGCAGTTTGGGGACAGGGAGTCAGCCCCAGCATTTT
TRBV5-5	TRBJ2-1	TRBD2	.	CASSSLTSGGTYNEQFF	TGTGCCAGCAGCTCCCTTACTAGCGGGGGGACCTACAATGAGCAGTTCTTC
TRBV6-2/TRBV6-3	TRBJ1-5	.	.	CASCYPGGFRGVGVNQPQHF	TGTGCCAGCTGTTACCCTGGTGGGTTCCGTGGGGTGGGAGTAAATCAGCCCCAGCATTTT
TRBV9	TRBJ2-1	TRBD2	.	CASSEGTSGDSYNEQFF	TGTGCCAGCAGCGAAGGGACTAGCGGGGATTCCTACAATGAGCAGTTCTTC
TRBV2	TRBJ2-3	.	once	CASGPDTQYF	TGTGCCAGCGGCCCAGATACGCAGTATTTT
TRBV6-5	TRBJ2-7	TRBD1	.	CASSSHPGQGSEQYF	TGTGCCAGCAGTTCCCACCCGGGACAGGGAAGCGAGCAGTACTTC
TRBV28	TRBJ2-2	TRBD1	once	CASSADRGRRTGELFF	TGTGCCAGCAGTGCCGACAGGGGTCGCCGGACCGGGGAGCTGTTTTTT
TRBV30	TRBJ2-4	.	once	CAWSVDWRSRGKNIQYF	TGTGCCTGGAGTGTAGACTGGCGATCACGGGGCAAAAACATTCAGTACTTC
TRBV5-1	TRBJ2-3	TRBD2	.	CASSYAGTSKDTQYF	TGCGCCAGCAGCTACGCCGGGACTAGCAAAGATACGCAGTATTTT
TRBV7-3	TRBJ2-2	.	.	CASSLKRTGELFF	TGTGCCAGCAGCTTAAAGAGGACCGGGGAGCTGTTTTTT
TRBV4-2	TRBJ2-2	TRBD2	once	CASSSPSGGTGELFF	TGTGCCAGCAGCTCCCCTAGCGGGGGAACCGGGGAGCTGTTTTTT